The T cell receptor (beta chain) under discussion was sequenced for a study of T cell clones after liver transplantation. Unstimulated PBMCs were sorted into CD3+CD4+ and CD3+CD8+ populations. Profiling relied on immunoSEQ multiplex PCR, and the TCRdb table lists in-frame clones only, not all of them. The sample has about 85,000 clones, nearly 85% seen once; the top ten hold 0.47%. This clone was counted a few times. The receptor comes from a human patient who received a liver transplant. Some T cells may be graft donor cells. The material was CD4+ T cells from blood, obtained approximately 3.5 years after liver transplant.

This CDR3 is CASGDRGYGYTF. CDR3 coding DNA: TGTGCCAGTGGGGACAGGGGCTATGGCTACACCTTC. The chain couples TRBV28 to TRBJ1-2; 10 bases align to TRBD1. This CDR3 spans 12 amino acids. Germline assignment: CDR1 MDHEN and CDR2 SYDVKM. After removal of 9 bases from V and 4 bases from J, the junction contained 2 bases not matched to a gene.